One and the same sample provided the 28 T cell receptor beta chains below, sequenced in a study of shared clonotypes between healthy human individuals. TCRdb's copy holds only in-frame clones and misses some; the assay was immunoSEQ multiplex PCR. The sample consists of approximately 2.4 million clones, about 94% of them appearing once. The source material was naive CD4+ T cells sorted from blood. Subset: CD45RA+ positively selected. These receptors were collected from a man aged 18 to 29 in good health.

The V gene is TRBV7-8, the J gene TRBJ2-1; D remains unclear. The CDR3 loop spans 12 amino acids. In germline, CDR1 is SGHVS, CDR2 FQNEAQ. V lost 1 base to trimming and J lost 12 bases, with 10 bases between them. The CDR3 DNA follows: TGTGCCAGCAGCTTAGAAAAAGGGTGGCAGTTCTTC. It translates to CASSLEKGWQFF.

Notes on this clone: The sample has other DNA sequences that encode this CDR3 too. The CDR3 reads CSVVRNSYNEQFF. Written as DNA, the CDR3 is TGCAGCGTGGTCAGGAACTCCTACAATGAGCAGTTCTTC. The J gene is TRBJ2-1, the V gene TRBV29-1; no reliable D call. V gave up 6 bases and J gave up 0 bases, with 9 bases separating them. Germline CDR1 reads SQVTM; CDR2 reads ANQGSEA. The CDR3 is made up of 13 amino acids.

V gene TRBV29-1 combines with J gene TRBJ2-7, with no clear D. V was trimmed by 4 bases and J by 1 base, leaving 8 bases between them. From germline, CDR1 is SQVTM and CDR2 ANQGSEA. The CDR3 covers 12 residues. CDR3 in amino acids: CSVGSNSYEQYF. Here the CDR3 DNA reads TGCAGCGTTGGGTCCAATTCCTACGAGCAGTACTTC.

The chain couples TRBV9 to TRBJ1-1; TRBD1 agrees at 9 bases. The CDR3 covers 13 residues. Germline trimming cut 3 bases from V and 9 bases from J; bases unmatched to any gene: 6. Germline values: CDR1 SGDLS, CDR2 YYNGEE. Written as DNA, the CDR3 is TGTGCCAGCAGCGGATCGGGACAGGGAAAAGCTTTCTTT. Its translation: CASSGSGQGKAFF.

The rearrangement links TRBV7-3 to TRBJ2-1, with TRBD1 identical over 10 bases. Germline CDR1 and CDR2: SGHTA and FQGTGA. CDR3 length: 16 amino acids. J gave up 7 bases and V 5 bases, and 11 bases lay outside the gene matches. CDR3 loop: CASSTLGGTGVNEQFF. CDR3 sequence (DNA): TGTGCCAGCAGCACCCTGGGAGGGACAGGGGTTAATGAGCAGTTCTTC.

This clone turned up a few times. In the same sample, other DNA sequences code for this CDR3. The genes are TRBV4-3 and TRBJ1-2; D unclear. From germline, CDR1 is LGHNA and CDR2 YSLEER. This CDR3 has 13 residues. V gave up 0 bases and J gave up 8 bases, with 10 bases separating them. CDR3 sequence (DNA): TGCGCCAGCAGCCAAGAGTTGGGAGGGGGCTACACCTTC. It is translated as CASSQELGGGYTF.

The chain employs TRBV13 and TRBJ1-4; D is uncertain. This CDR3 comprises 10 residues. Germline-derived CDR1 and CDR2 are PRHDT and FYEKMQ (reference sequence). Deletions cut 8 bases from V and 11 bases from J, with 9 bases between. DNA for the CDR3: TGTGCCAGCGGTCGGTTGAAACTGTTTTTT. Translated, it gives CASGRLKLFF.

This clone was detected only once. This chain links TRBV11-2 with TRBJ2-1; D is ambiguous. V was shortened by 5 bases and J by 14 bases, with 16 bases between the two germline ends. The CDR3 is 12 residues long. Per the germline V gene, CDR1 is SGHAT and CDR2 is FQNNGV. The DNA for the CDR3 is TGTGCCAGCAGCCCCAGCGCGGTTCTTAAGTTCTTC. Translating it yields CASSPSAVLKFF.

Of note for this clone: The same CDR3 can be traced to other DNA sequences in this sample. J is TRBJ1-3 and V is TRBV5-4, with a possible D match to TRBD1 (6 bases). From germline, CDR1 is SGHNT and CDR2 YYREEE (reference sequence). The V end was cut by 0 bases, the J end by 2 bases, with 6 bases between. The CDR3 runs 14 residues. The CDR3 here is CASSLAGAGNTIYF. In DNA, the CDR3 is TGTGCCAGCAGCTTGGCAGGGGCTGGAAACACCATATATTTT.

This rearrangement joins TRBV7-2 to TRBJ2-3, with TRBD2 identical over 14 bases. Germline V gene sequence: CDR1 SGHTA, CDR2 FQGNSA. The CDR3 contains 18 residues. Unmatched junction bases numbered 7, after V lost 4 bases and J lost 1 base. The CDR3: CASSSWGTSGSGTDTQYF. The CDR3 coding sequence is TGTGCCAGCAGCTCATGGGGGACTAGCGGGAGCGGCACAGATACGCAGTATTTT.

This chain uses TRBV6-5 with TRBJ1-2; no firm D call. V was trimmed by 0 bases and J by 2 bases, leaving 10 bases between them. Germline CDR1 and CDR2: MNHEY and SVGAGI. The CDR3 loop spans 15 amino acids. The CDR3 coding sequence is TGTGCCAGCAGTTACTCGGACCTTGCCAACTATGGCTACACCTTC. Amino acids: CASSYSDLANYGYTF.

The chain recombines TRBV19 with TRBJ1-5; D gene uncertain. V lost 3 bases to trimming and J lost 6 bases, with 15 bases between them. The CDR3 extends over 15 amino acids. CDR1 is LNHDA, CDR2 SQIVND, per germline (reference sequence). In DNA, the CDR3 is TGTGCCAGTAGTATTAAAGACCTTCGGGCTCAGCCCCAGCATTTT. Amino acid sequence: CASSIKDLRAQPQHF.

Concerning this clone itself: Other DNA sequences from this sample encode an identical CDR3 as well. This chain links TRBV9 with TRBJ2-2; D call uncertain. From germline, CDR1 is SGDLS and CDR2 YYNGEE. Trimming removed 0 bases from V and 2 bases from J, with 5 bases in between. The CDR3 runs 14 residues. The CDR3: CASSVALNTGELFF. The DNA for the CDR3 is TGTGCCAGCAGCGTAGCACTAAACACCGGGGAGCTGTTTTTT.

The rearrangement joins TRBV5-1 to TRBJ1-1; D remains unclear. Germline CDR1 and CDR2: SGHRS and YFSETQ. The CDR3 contains 15 residues. Trimming stripped 4 bases from V and 1 base from J, with 14 bases between. DNA for the CDR3: TGCGCCAGCAGCCCTATCGCGGCGAGGAACACTGAAGCTTTCTTT. Translated, it gives CASSPIAARNTEAFF.

Here the CDR3 reads CASSLGDRVENEQFF. The CDR3 DNA follows: TGCGCCAGCAGCTTGGGGGACAGGGTAGAAAATGAGCAGTTCTTC. This chain links TRBV5-1 with TRBJ2-1, with 9 bases fitting TRBD1. CDR1 SGHRS and CDR2 YFSETQ come from the germline V gene. Trimming cost V 0 bases and J 7 bases; bases outside gene matches: 5. This CDR3 contains 15 residues.

Details on this clone: This may arise from a read error, as a much more abundant clone is one base away. Other DNA sequences in the sample encode the same CDR3. In DNA form, the CDR3 reads TGTGCCAGCAGCTTGGCAGAGACCCAGTACTTC. Amino acid sequence: CASSLAETQYF. V usage is TRBV7-9 and J usage is TRBJ2-5, with D unresolved. Between the trimmed V and J ends, which lost 3 bases and 4 bases, there was a span of 3 bases. The CDR3 consists of 11 residues. Germline V gives CDR1 SEHNR, CDR2 FQNEAQ (reference sequence).

V gene TRBV10-3 combines with J gene TRBJ2-7; 10 nucleotides line up with TRBD1. This CDR3 has 14 residues. Germline trimming cut 6 bases from V and 4 bases from J; bases unmatched to any gene: 6. The germline CDR1 and CDR2 sequences are ENHRY and SYGVKD. CDR3 DNA sequence: TGTGCCATCAGGAAGCCGGGACAGGGGTACGAGCAGTACTTC. It is translated as CAIRKPGQGYEQYF.

The chain recombines TRBV5-1 with TRBJ2-1; TRBD1 aligns across 12 bases. The CDR3 spans 16 residues. Trimming at V came to 0 bases and at J to 6 bases, leaving 4 bases not matched to a gene. Germline values: CDR1 SGHRS, CDR2 YFSETQ. The CDR3 loop is CASSLAGQGAINEQFF. As DNA, the CDR3 is TGCGCCAGCAGCTTGGCGGGACAGGGGGCTATCAATGAGCAGTTCTTC. Variable domain in full (rest from reference TRBV5-1 and TRBJ2-1): KAGVTQTPRYLIKTRGQQVTLSCSPISGHRSVSWYQQTPGQGLQFLFEYFSETQRNKGNFPGRFSGRQFSNSRSEMNVSTLELGDSALYLCASSLAGQGAINEQFFGPGTRLTVL.

The rearrangement joins TRBV11-3 to TRBJ2-1, with D perhaps matching TRBD2 (6 bases). CDR3 length equals 15 residues. V was trimmed by 5 bases and J by 3 bases, leaving 14 bases between them. Germline values: CDR1 SGHNT, CDR2 YENEEA. CDR3 in DNA: TGTGCCAGCAGCGCCCGACTAGGGGACTACAATGAGCAGTTCTTC. It translates to CASSARLGDYNEQFF. Together with reference TRBV11-3 and TRBJ2-1, the CDR3 gives the full variable domain: EAGVVQSPRYKIIEKKQPVAFWCNPISGHNTLYWYLQNLGQGPELLIRYENEEAVDDSQLPKDRFSAERLKGVDSTLKIQPAELGDSAVYLCASSARLGDYNEQFFGPGTRLTVL.

This chain connects TRBV5-4 to TRBJ2-1, with a weak D call TRBD1 (5 bases). Trimming cost V 1 base and J 7 bases, with 12 bases left between them. This CDR3 comprises 14 residues. Looked up from germline, CDR1 is SGHNT and CDR2 is YYREEE (reference sequence). Written as DNA, the CDR3 is TGTGCCAGCAGCTTGCCAGGGCCAAGGAATGAGCAGTTCTTC. Amino acids: CASSLPGPRNEQFF.

The chain joins TRBV27 to TRBJ1-2; 10 nucleotides agree with TRBD1. The junction had 1 base not matched to a gene; V was cut back by 6 bases and J by 0 bases. Germline V gene sequence: CDR1 MNHEY, CDR2 SMNVEV (reference sequence). This CDR3 spans 14 amino acids. The DNA of the CDR3 is TGTGCCAGCAGGGGACAGGGGACTAACTATGGCTACACCTTC. This codes for CASRGQGTNYGYTF.

The chain recombines TRBV6-6 with TRBJ2-1; the match to TRBD2 covers 10 bases. Germline V CDR1 and CDR2: MNHNY, SVGAGI (reference sequence). This CDR3 is built from 16 residues. V shed 4 bases, J shed 3 bases, and the junction held 6 bases outside the gene matches. CDR3 sequence: CASSSTLAGVYNEQFF. The CDR3 DNA sequence: TGTGCCAGCAGTTCAACTCTAGCGGGGGTCTACAATGAGCAGTTCTTC.

This chain joins TRBV2 and TRBJ1-4; D gene uncertain. The germline V gene has CDR1 SNHLY and CDR2 FYNNEI. The CDR3 is made up of 14 amino acids. Trimming took 10 bases from V and 4 from J, leaving 16 bases between them. In DNA form, the CDR3 reads TGTGCCACTACCTCGAGAGGAAGTAATGAAAAACTGTTTTTT. Translating it yields CATTSRGSNEKLFF.

This chain connects TRBV28 to TRBJ2-5; 11 bases are shared with TRBD2. There are 16 residues in the CDR3. Germline V gene lookup returns CDR1 MDHEN and CDR2 SYDVKM. The V gene end was trimmed by 6 bases and the J gene end by 3 bases; junction bases not matched to a gene: 9. In DNA form, the CDR3 reads TGTGCCAGCAGACTCTTTAGCGGGGGGGCGAAAGAGACCCAGTACTTC. Its protein product is CASRLFSGGAKETQYF.

This sequence joins TRBV6-5 and TRBJ2-2; D is undetermined. The CDR3 has 15 residues. Germline V lookup: CDR1 MNHEY, CDR2 SVGAGI. The ends were cut back, 2 bases at V and 8 bases at J, with 15 bases in the middle. DNA for the CDR3: TGTGCCAGCAGTTACGTGGACCCTGCCCGTGGGGAGCTGTTTTTT. Translating gives CASSYVDPARGELFF.

This chain links TRBV6-1 with TRBJ2-3, with a tentative D call TRBD1 (6 bases). Looked up from germline, CDR1 is MNHNS and CDR2 is SASEGT. The CDR3 is made up of 15 amino acids. Trimming stripped 8 bases from V and 6 bases from J, with 21 bases between. The CDR3 sequence is CASSKGQGPSDTQYF. DNA for the CDR3: TGTGCCAGCTCAAAGGGGCAGGGGCCCTCGGATACGCAGTATTTT.

This rearrangement joins TRBV15 to TRBJ2-7; 8 nucleotides match TRBD2. CDR3 length: 14 residues. Trimming took 3 bases from V and 2 from J; bases not matched to a gene: 3. Per the germline V gene, CDR1 is LNHNV and CDR2 is YYDKDF (reference sequence). CDR3 in amino acids: CATSRSGGPYEQYF. CDR3 coding DNA: TGTGCCACCAGCAGGAGCGGGGGCCCCTACGAGCAGTACTTC.

This rearrangement joins TRBV5-4 to TRBJ2-2, with 10 bases lining up with TRBD1. CDR1 SGHNT and CDR2 YYREEE come from the germline V gene (reference sequence). The CDR3 sequence is 14 residues long. V lost 4 bases, J lost 6 bases, and 3 bases stayed unmatched. The CDR3 spells CASSAGQGAGELFF. The CDR3 nucleotides read TGTGCCAGCAGCGCCGGACAGGGGGCCGGGGAGCTGTTTTTT.